This entry lists 7 T cell receptor beta chains sequenced from one sample in a study of blood T cell repertoires in COVID-19. The repertoire was sequenced with immunoSEQ multiplex PCR; TCRdb's copy has only in-frame clones and lacks some. The sample lists about 100,000 clones; roughly 88% were seen once. Sequenced input: peripheral blood. The receptors shown here come from a human donor in a cohort sampled during active COVID-19.

This rearrangement joins TRBV7-9 to TRBJ2-1; 7 bases are a match to TRBD2. The CDR3 sequence is 16 residues long. Germline V CDR1 and CDR2: SEHNR, FQNEAQ (reference sequence). V dropped 4 bases and J dropped 10; count of bases not matched to a gene: 16. The CDR3 nucleotides are TGTGCCAGCAGCTATCCCCTAGCGGACCCCCGGCGGGAGCAGTTCTTC. Amino acids: CASSYPLADPRREQFF.

The genes are TRBV14 and TRBJ2-2, with D possibly being TRBD1 (5 bases). The CDR3 has 14 amino acids. Trimming took 1 base from V and 5 from J, leaving 8 bases between them. The V gene's germline CDR1 is SGHDN and CDR2 FVKESK. CDR3 DNA: TGTGCCAGCAGCCAAGTCAGGGTGACCGGGGAGCTGTTTTTT. Translating it yields CASSQVRVTGELFF.

This chain connects TRBV5-1 to TRBJ2-4; weak D call: TRBD1 (7 bases). Looked up from germline, CDR1 is SGHRS and CDR2 is YFSETQ. Between the trimmed V and J ends, which lost 2 bases and 6 bases, there was a span of 15 bases. There are 15 residues in the CDR3. CDR3 region: CASSFGGGEGNIQYF. Here the CDR3 DNA reads TGCGCCAGCAGCTTTGGAGGGGGCGAGGGAAACATTCAGTACTTC.

This clone was seen once. The V gene is TRBV6-5, the J gene TRBJ2-7, with 9 bases matching TRBD1. The germline gives CDR1 MNHEY, CDR2 SVGAGI. The V gene end was trimmed by 6 bases and the J gene end by 5 bases; junction bases not matched to a gene: 8. CDR3 length equals 14 residues. CDR3 in amino acids: CASRPTGGLNEQYF. The CDR3 nucleotides are TGTGCCAGCAGACCAACAGGGGGCCTGAACGAGCAGTACTTC.

The gene calls are TRBV30 and TRBJ2-7; 7 nucleotides agree with TRBD1. The CDR3 is 12 amino acids. V shed 5 bases and J 6 bases; nucleotides not matched to a gene: 7. Germline assignment: CDR1 GTSNPN and CDR2 SVGIG (reference sequence). This CDR3 reads CAWATGNREQYF. CDR3 nucleotide sequence: TGTGCCTGGGCGACAGGGAACCGCGAGCAGTACTTC.

This clone was recorded a few times. The chain has TRBV7-2 and TRBJ2-2; TRBD1 aligns across 8 bases. The V gene's germline CDR1 is SGHTA and CDR2 FQGNSA. This CDR3 has 17 amino acids. V shed 5 bases, J shed 3 bases, and the junction held 11 bases outside the gene matches. The CDR3 reads CASSPSGQGRYTGELFF. DNA of the CDR3: TGTGCCAGCAGCCCCTCCGGACAGGGAAGGTACACCGGGGAGCTGTTTTTT.

V and J are TRBV11-2 and TRBJ2-7; D is perhaps TRBD2 (7 bases). The CDR3 consists of 15 residues. Per germline, CDR1 SGHAT and CDR2 FQNNGV. Between the trimmed V and J ends, which lost 3 bases and 6 bases, there was a span of 18 bases. As DNA, the CDR3 is TGTGCCAGCAGCTTTCATCCCCGGGGGGCGGGCGAGCAGTACTTC. This sequence encodes CASSFHPRGAGEQYF.